Below are 7 T cell receptor beta chains sequenced from a single sample in a study of blood T cell repertoires in COVID-19. The assay was immunoSEQ multiplex PCR, and TCRdb's table has in-frame clones only and misses some. The repertoire holds 200,000 to 250,000 clones, over 80% seen once, with 1.3% in the top ten. The source material was peripheral blood. The receptors stem from a young woman with COVID-19, enrolled during active disease.

The gene calls are TRBV7-9 and TRBJ2-3, with a possible D match to TRBD1 (6 bases). Deletions cut 5 bases from V and 0 bases from J, with 15 bases between. The CDR3 has 16 residues. Germline V gene data show CDR1 as SEHNR and CDR2 as FQNEAQ (reference sequence). Here the CDR3 reads CASSQGQAESTDTQYF. CDR3 DNA: TGTGCCAGCAGCCAGGGGCAAGCGGAAAGCACAGATACGCAGTATTTT.

This rearrangement joins TRBV13 to TRBJ1-1, with 9 bases that match TRBD1. J was trimmed by 3 bases and V by 8 bases; bases with no gene match: 4. This CDR3 region has 13 residues. Germline V gene lookup returns CDR1 PRHDT and CDR2 FYEKMQ (reference sequence). The CDR3 region has the DNA TGTGCCAGCTACAGGGGGCAGTACACTGAAGCTTTCTTT. Protein product: CASYRGQYTEAFF.

The rearrangement joins TRBV2 to TRBJ2-2; D ambiguous. The CDR3 length is 10 residues. The germline V gene has CDR1 SNHLY and CDR2 FYNNEI. V was clipped by 7 bases and J by 11 bases, with 8 bases between them. CDR3 protein: CASKQTELFF. CDR3 coding DNA: TGTGCCAGCAAACAAACCGAGCTGTTTTTT.

This chain connects TRBV6-5 to TRBJ2-1, with 8 bases lining up with TRBD1. Germline V gene sequence: CDR1 MNHEY, CDR2 SVGAGI. The CDR3 length is 13 residues. V shed 5 bases and J 6 bases; nucleotides not matched to a gene: 3. The CDR3 here is CASSTGGPNEQFF. The CDR3 region has the DNA TGTGCCAGCAGTACAGGGGGACCCAATGAGCAGTTCTTC.

The V and J genes are TRBV7-3 and TRBJ2-5; maybe TRBD2 (5 bases). Germline V lookup: CDR1 SGHTA, CDR2 FQGTGA. Trimming stripped 2 bases from V and 5 bases from J, with 9 bases between. The CDR3 is made up of 13 amino acids. The CDR3 loop is CASSLDGVETQYF. CDR3 sequence (DNA): TGTGCCAGCAGCTTAGACGGGGTGGAGACCCAGTACTTC.

The V call is TRBV19, the J call TRBJ2-1; 11 bases agree with TRBD2. Per germline, CDR1 LNHDA and CDR2 SQIVND (reference sequence). The CDR3 has 14 amino acids. After removal of 1 base from V and 10 bases from J, the junction contained 3 bases not matched to a gene. The CDR3, as DNA: TGTGCCAGTAGTATAGGACTAGCGGGATGGGAGCAGTTCTTC. Its protein product is CASSIGLAGWEQFF.

This chain links TRBV27 with TRBJ2-5; TRBD1 matches at 10 bases. The CDR3 contains 17 residues. Trimming cost V 1 base and J 3 bases; bases outside gene matches: 8. CDR1 is MNHEY, CDR2 SMNVEV, per germline (reference sequence). CDR3 region: CASSLLSSDRGKETQYF. CDR3 nucleotides: TGTGCCAGCAGTTTATTATCTTCGGACAGGGGGAAAGAGACCCAGTACTTC.